Detailed here is one T cell receptor beta chain. V was pared by 0 bases and J by 4 bases, with 6 bases of the junction left unmatched. The CDR3 runs 16 residues. The germline CDR1 and CDR2 sequences are SGHTS and YDEGEE. This record comes from a study of T cell responses to AZD1222 COVID-19 vaccine. TCRdb's table, derived via immunoSEQ multiplex PCR, lists solely in-frame clones and lacks some. The table lists more than 250,000 clones, about 92% of them singletons, with roughly 0.5% in the top ten. The gene calls are TRBV5-8 and TRBJ1-4; 7 bases agree with TRBD1. This TCR derives from an adult in good health. This specimen consisted of peripheral blood, obtained on day 0 of AZD1222 vaccination. The CDR3 reads CASSLDRGRVNEKLFF. CDR3 DNA: TGTGCCAGCAGCTTGGACAGGGGCAGAGTTAATGAAAAACTGTTTTTT.